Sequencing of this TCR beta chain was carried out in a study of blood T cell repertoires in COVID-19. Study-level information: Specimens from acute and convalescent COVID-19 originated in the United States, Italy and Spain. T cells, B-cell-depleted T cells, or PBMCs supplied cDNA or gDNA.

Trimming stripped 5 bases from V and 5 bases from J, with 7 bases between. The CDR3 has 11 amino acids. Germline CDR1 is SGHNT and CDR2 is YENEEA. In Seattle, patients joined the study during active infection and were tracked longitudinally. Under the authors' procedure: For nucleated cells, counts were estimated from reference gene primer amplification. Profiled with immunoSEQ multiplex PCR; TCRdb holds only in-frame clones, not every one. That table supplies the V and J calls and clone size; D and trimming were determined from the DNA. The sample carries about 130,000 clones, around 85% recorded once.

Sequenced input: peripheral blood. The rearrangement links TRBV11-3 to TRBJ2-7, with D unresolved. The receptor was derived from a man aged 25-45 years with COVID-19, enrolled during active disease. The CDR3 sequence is CASSRSDEQYF. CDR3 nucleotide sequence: TGTGCCAGCAGCAGATCGGACGAGCAGTACTTC.